These T cell receptor beta chains were read from a single sample in a study of blood T cells in healthy people across ages. TCRdb ran MiXCR on the 5' RACE reads and lists one entry per CDR3 protein. The sample holds around 1,000,000 distinct CDR3 sequences; around 25% are singletons and the top ten take approximately 0.75%. This sample also appeared in a second study, on T cells of mothers and their children.

The sample taken for sequencing was blood. These TCRs come from a girl under 10 years old in good health. Each CDR3 is given with its conserved first and last residue. The order of the fields is clone size, V gene, J gene, D gene, CDR3 DNA, CDR3 protein. A D gene is named only where the DNA matches it firmly. A clone size is listed for some rows: how often the clone was seen (once, few, many), or a class if it is expanded.

clone_size: NA
v_call: TRBV25-1
j_call: TRBJ2-7
d_call: NA
cdr3_nt: TGTGCGACTCGACAGGCCCTTTTGGACGAGCAGTACTTC
cdr3_aa: CATRQALLDEQYF

clone_size: few
v_call: TRBV5-1
j_call: TRBJ2-5
d_call: TRBD2
cdr3_nt: TGCGCCAGCAGCTTGGCCAGCGGGACCTACAATGAGCAGTCCTTC
cdr3_aa: CASSLASGTYNEQSF

clone_size: NA
v_call: TRBV20-1
j_call: TRBJ2-5
d_call: NA
cdr3_nt: TGCAGTGCTAGTCCGGACCAAGAGACCCAGTACTTC
cdr3_aa: CSASPDQETQYF

clone_size: NA
v_call: TRBV5-1
j_call: TRBJ2-3
d_call: NA
cdr3_nt: TGCGCCAGCAGCTTGGAGGGATTAGATATGCAGTATTTT
cdr3_aa: CASSLEGLDMQYF

clone_size: few
v_call: TRBV12-3/TRBV12-4
j_call: TRBJ2-7
d_call: NA
cdr3_nt: TGTGCCAGCAGTTTAGCTGAAAAGGGCGAGCAGTACTTC
cdr3_aa: CASSLAEKGEQYF

clone_size: NA
v_call: TRBV25-1
j_call: TRBJ2-7
d_call: TRBD1
cdr3_nt: TGTGCCAGCAGTGGACTCGGACAGGGCTACGAGCAGTACTTC
cdr3_aa: CASSGLGQGYEQYF

clone_size: NA
v_call: TRBV29-1
j_call: TRBJ2-7
d_call: TRBD1
cdr3_nt: TGCAGCGTTGTCGGTCCCGGGGCAGGGGGCTCCTACGAGCAGTACTTC
cdr3_aa: CSVVGPGAGGSYEQYF

clone_size: few
v_call: TRBV29-1
j_call: TRBJ2-7
d_call: NA
cdr3_nt: TGCAGCGTTGACGAGCAGTACTTC
cdr3_aa: CSVDEQYF

clone_size: NA
v_call: TRBV25-1
j_call: TRBJ1-2
d_call: TRBD1
cdr3_nt: TGTGCCAGCAGTGACCCTGGACAGGGACTGAACTATGGCTACACCTTC
cdr3_aa: CASSDPGQGLNYGYTF

clone_size: NA
v_call: TRBV25-1
j_call: TRBJ1-2
d_call: NA
cdr3_nt: TGTGCCAGCAGAGTGACAGGTACCTCTCGTGGGGGCTACACCTTC
cdr3_aa: CASRVTGTSRGGYTF

clone_size: few
v_call: TRBV12-3/TRBV12-4
j_call: TRBJ1-2
d_call: NA
cdr3_nt: TGTGCCAGCAGTTTCGGGGGTATCGGGCACACCTTC
cdr3_aa: CASSFGGIGHTF

clone_size: NA
v_call: TRBV7-2
j_call: TRBJ2-1
d_call: TRBD2
cdr3_nt: TGTGCCAGCAGCACAGCTGCGGGAGTGGGCAATGAGCAGTTCTTC
cdr3_aa: CASSTAAGVGNEQFF

clone_size: few
v_call: TRBV7-2
j_call: TRBJ2-1
d_call: TRBD2
cdr3_nt: TGTGCCAGCAGCCCAACTAGCGGGAACTACAATGAGCAGTTCTTC
cdr3_aa: CASSPTSGNYNEQFF

clone_size: NA
v_call: TRBV28
j_call: TRBJ1-5
d_call: NA
cdr3_nt: TGTGCCAGCGGTCCCAGGACGGCTAGGGCGCAGCCCCAGCATTTT
cdr3_aa: CASGPRTARAQPQHF

clone_size: NA
v_call: TRBV28
j_call: TRBJ1-3
d_call: NA
cdr3_nt: TGTGCCAGCACTCCGGCCGGGGAGGGAGGAAACACCATATATTTT
cdr3_aa: CASTPAGEGGNTIYF

clone_size: NA
v_call: TRBV20-1
j_call: TRBJ1-4
d_call: NA
cdr3_nt: TGCAGTGCTAGAGGTGACAGCCGAACTAATGAAAAACTGTTTTTT
cdr3_aa: CSARGDSRTNEKLFF

clone_size: few
v_call: TRBV20-1
j_call: TRBJ2-7
d_call: TRBD1
cdr3_nt: TGCAGTGCTAGCAGACAGGGGGCTGGCTACGAGCAGTACTTC
cdr3_aa: CSASRQGAGYEQYF

clone_size: many
v_call: TRBV7-2
j_call: TRBJ2-3
d_call: TRBD2
cdr3_nt: TGTGCCAGCAGCCTCTCTAGCGGGAACACAGATACGCAGTATTTT
cdr3_aa: CASSLSSGNTDTQYF

clone_size: NA
v_call: TRBV7-9
j_call: TRBJ2-7
d_call: NA
cdr3_nt: TGTGCCAGCAGCTTAGAGGGACAACAGCACGAGCAGTACTTC
cdr3_aa: CASSLEGQQHEQYF

clone_size: few
v_call: TRBV20-1
j_call: TRBJ2-1
d_call: NA
cdr3_nt: TGCAGTGCTAGGGACGGCTACTCCTACAATGAGCAGTTCTTC
cdr3_aa: CSARDGYSYNEQFF

clone_size: NA
v_call: TRBV20-1
j_call: TRBJ2-5
d_call: NA
cdr3_nt: TGCAGTGCCCTTCACCCCGGGATTCAAGAGACCCAGTACTTC
cdr3_aa: CSALHPGIQETQYF

clone_size: NA
v_call: TRBV29-1
j_call: TRBJ2-1
d_call: NA
cdr3_nt: TGCAGCGCCGAAAACAATGAGCAGTTCTTC
cdr3_aa: CSAENNEQFF

clone_size: NA
v_call: TRBV5-1
j_call: TRBJ1-6
d_call: NA
cdr3_nt: TGCGCCAGCAGTAGCAGTGAAAATTCACCCCTCCACTTT
cdr3_aa: CASSSSENSPLHF

clone_size: many
v_call: TRBV7-3
j_call: TRBJ2-5
d_call: NA
cdr3_nt: TGTGCCAGCAGCAGCGACCCCGGACCAGAAGAGACCCAGTACTTC
cdr3_aa: CASSSDPGPEETQYF

clone_size: few
v_call: TRBV27
j_call: TRBJ2-7
d_call: TRBD2
cdr3_nt: TGTGCCAGCAGTTCCGAGACTAGCGGCGAGCAGTACTTC
cdr3_aa: CASSSETSGEQYF

clone_size: NA
v_call: TRBV20-1
j_call: TRBJ2-1
d_call: TRBD2
cdr3_nt: TGCAGTGCCAGTAGCGGGGACAATGAGCAGTTCTTC
cdr3_aa: CSASSGDNEQFF